This T cell receptor (beta chain) derives from a study of CD8 T cells in Susac syndrome. This CDR3 is 15 amino acids long. V dropped 4 bases and J dropped 7 bases, with 15 bases sitting between them. In germline, CDR1 is KGHDR, CDR2 SFDVKD. Reverse transcription of about 0.45 to 1 ug RNA used random hexamers. Each CDR3 protein is one row after TCRdb ran MiXCR on the immunoSEQ multiplex PCR reads. The table lists over 95,000 distinct CDR3 sequences, 92% of them singletons. TCR beta sequencing covered blood CD8+ and CD4+ T cells. Controls matched for age and sex were healthy donors. The CD8+ and CD4+ T cells were negatively isolated, with the TEMRA cells enriched by FACS.

This sequence joins TRBV24-1 and TRBJ2-2, with D perhaps being TRBD1 or TRBD2 (5 bases each). The receptor was derived from a human donor in good health. Sequencing used CD4+ T cells from PBMCs. CDR3 coding DNA: TGTGCCACCAGTGACTCCGGGACCACCATCGGGGAGCTGTTTTTT. It codes for CATSDSGTTIGELFF.